This T cell receptor beta chain originates from a study of CD8+CD57+ T cells in acquired aplastic anemia. The wider study: Sorted cells (CD4+ and CD8+) yielded DNA amounts that averaged roughly 3 ug.

The authors sequenced patients whose flow cytometry had shown CD8+CD57+ cell expansion. Each of the patients presented with severe acquired aplastic anemia. Study-level results: Patients versus controls showed no significant CD8+ Simpson's diversity difference. Almost 30 CD8+ CDR3 sequences occurred in both the patients and the controls.

The study profiled TCR beta VDJ and CDR3 using genomic DNA as template. One entry per CDR3 protein, called by TCRdb with MiXCR from the reads. The table lists about 160,000 distinct CDR3 sequences, around 52% of them singletons, with 30% to 40% in the top ten. As for this clonotype: What it binds is unknown.

This CDR3 region has 16 residues. The V gene end was trimmed by 5 bases and the J gene end by 0 bases; junction bases not matched to a gene: 4. Germline loops: CDR1 SGHVS, CDR2 FQNEAQ. The clonotype was recovered from a human donor with aplastic anemia. This chain joins TRBV7-8 and TRBJ1-6, with TRBD1 matching 7 bases. Specimen: sorted CD4+, CD8+, or CD8+CD57+ T cells (not recorded which) from PBMCs. The CDR3 nucleotides are TGTGCCAGCAGCCGAGGGGGCGGCTCCTATAATTCACCCCTCCACTTT. This translates into CASSRGGGSYNSPLHF. Full variable domain (rest looked up from reference TRBV7-8 and TRBJ1-6): GAGVSQSPRYKVAKRGQDVALRCDPISGHVSLFWYQQALGQGPEFLTYFQNEAQLDKSGLPSDRFFAERPEGSVSTLKIQRTQQEDSAVYLCASSRGGGSYNSPLHFGNGTRLTVT.